Here is one T cell receptor beta chain with its context. These data originate in a study of shared clonotypes between healthy human individuals. Libraries were prepared by immunoSEQ multiplex PCR; TCRdb keeps only in-frame clonotypes and omits some of them. The sample lists 2.3 million or so clones; 85% to 95% were seen once. Trimming pared 4 bases from V and 7 bases from J, leaving 11 bases between. Germline assignment: CDR1 SGHVS and CDR2 FNYEAQ. There are 12 residues in the CDR3. The clonotype was recovered from a man aged 18 to 35 in good health. Some clones in this sample may be carry-over from other donors' samples. The V call is TRBV7-6, the J call TRBJ2-7; D is undetermined. Sequenced material: naive CD4+ T cells from PBMCs. Subset defined: CD45RA+ positively selected. The CDR3 DNA is TGTGCCAGCAGCTCGGCGACTCTAGAGCAGTACTTC. Translated: CASSSATLEQYF.